What follows are 19 T cell receptor beta chains derived from one specimen sequenced in a study of blood T cell repertoires in COVID-19. Sequencing was performed with immunoSEQ multiplex PCR; in TCRdb, only in-frame clones are kept and a portion is missing. Here the sample spans about 670,000 clones, more than 80% being singletons. The sequenced sample consisted of peripheral blood. These receptors were collected from a woman between 18 and 30 years old with acute or convalescent COVID-19.

In its sample, this clone was seen once. V gene TRBV4-2 combines with J gene TRBJ1-2, with D possibly TRBD1 on 5 matching bases. V lost 1 base and J lost 5, with 17 bases in between. Germline CDR1 is LGHNA and CDR2 is YNFKEQ. The CDR3 is made up of 16 amino acids. This CDR3 is CASSQVTGPAGYGYTF. In DNA form, the CDR3 reads TGTGCCAGCAGCCAAGTTACAGGCCCGGCGGGGTATGGCTACACCTTC.

The chain joins TRBV5-6 to TRBJ1-6; D remains ambiguous. The CDR3 contains 15 residues. Germline CDR1 reads SGHDT; CDR2 reads YYEEEE. The germline V and J ends were trimmed by 2 bases and 10 bases, with 16 bases remaining between them. In DNA, the CDR3 is TGTGCCAGCAGCTTTACTCCGGGGTCGGGGTCACCCCTCCACTTT. Translating gives CASSFTPGSGSPLHF.

This rearrangement joins TRBV6-2 or TRBV6-3 to TRBJ2-3, with a tentative D call TRBD2 (6 bases). Deletions cut 5 bases from V and 2 bases from J, with 14 bases between. The CDR3 contains 15 residues. CDR1 and CDR2 (germline): MNHEY, SVGEGT. The CDR3: CASSERLEATDTQYF. The CDR3 nucleotides read TGTGCCAGCAGTGAGAGACTAGAAGCCACAGATACGCAGTATTTT.

A single count supports this clone. This chain joins TRBV6-5 and TRBJ1-1; 7 bases agree with TRBD1. V dropped 2 bases and J dropped 7; count of bases not matched to a gene: 10. The germline gives CDR1 MNHEY, CDR2 SVGAGI. The CDR3 length is 15 residues. CDR3 in amino acids: CASSYSKGAMDEAFF. The DNA of the CDR3 is TGTGCCAGCAGTTACAGCAAGGGGGCGATGGATGAAGCTTTCTTT.

The chain is built from TRBV7-3 and TRBJ2-7; the match to TRBD1 covers 8 bases. Germline V lookup: CDR1 SGHTA, CDR2 FQGTGA. The CDR3 sequence is 14 residues long. The ends lost 1 base at V and 5 bases at J; junction bases unmatched: 4. This CDR3 reads CASSLNDRGHEQYF. The CDR3, as DNA: TGTGCCAGCAGCTTAAACGACAGGGGCCACGAGCAGTACTTC.

The rearrangement uses TRBV5-1 and TRBJ1-3, with 11 bases aligning to TRBD1. With 0 bases clipped from V and 8 bases from J, the junction kept 4 bases outside the gene matches. This CDR3 region has 15 residues. Germline CDR1 is SGHRS and CDR2 is YFSETQ. The CDR3 nucleotides read TGCGCCAGCAGCTTGGAAGGACAGGGGGCGTACACCATATATTTT. Its translation is CASSLEGQGAYTIYF. Based on the CDR3 plus reference TRBV5-1 and TRBJ1-3, the full variable domain is KAGVTQTPRYLIKTRGQQVTLSCSPISGHRSVSWYQQTPGQGLQFLFEYFSETQRNKGNFPGRFSGRQFSNSRSEMNVSTLELGDSALYLCASSLEGQGAYTIYFGEGSWLTVV.

The V gene is TRBV10-2, the J gene TRBJ1-5; maybe TRBD1 (5 bases). The V gene's germline CDR1 is WSHSY and CDR2 SAAADI. This CDR3 region has 15 residues. V was trimmed by 9 bases and J by 6 bases, leaving 21 bases between them. CDR3 sequence reads: CASRAAGERGQPQHF. The CDR3 nucleotides read TGCGCCAGTCGCGCGGCGGGGGAGAGGGGTCAGCCCCAGCATTTT.

The V call is TRBV4-2, the J call TRBJ2-7, with TRBD2 as a possible D gene (5 bases). V lost 1 base, J lost 2 bases, and 12 bases lay in between. CDR1 LGHNA and CDR2 YNFKEQ come from the germline V gene. CDR3 length: 15 amino acids. CDR3 amino acids: CASSQVSSSPYEQYF. CDR3 sequence (DNA): TGTGCCAGCAGCCAAGTCAGCTCTAGCCCCTACGAGCAGTACTTC.

The V call is TRBV6-1, the J call TRBJ1-1; D remains ambiguous. Trimming took 0 bases from V and 6 from J, leaving 8 bases between them. CDR3 length equals 13 residues. Looked up from germline, CDR1 is MNHNS and CDR2 is SASEGT. CDR3 in amino acids: CASSEARRSEAFF. DNA of the CDR3: TGTGCCAGCAGTGAAGCTCGGAGATCTGAAGCTTTCTTT.

The genes are TRBV19 and TRBJ2-7; 7 nucleotides align to TRBD2. CDR3 length equals 15 residues. CDR1 and CDR2 from the germline V gene are LNHDA and SQIVND (reference sequence). V shed 2 bases, J shed 6 bases, and the junction held 10 bases outside the gene matches. The CDR3 sequence is CASSISAGGTREQYF. Written as DNA, the CDR3 is TGTGCCAGTAGTATATCAGCCGGGGGGACGCGCGAGCAGTACTTC.

The V gene is TRBV18, the J gene TRBJ1-2; 9 bases fit TRBD1. The CDR3 is made up of 18 amino acids. V shed 4 bases, J shed 5 bases, and the junction held 17 bases outside the gene matches. CDR1 is KGHSH, CDR2 LQKENI, per germline. The CDR3 protein is CASSLSTKTGGKWYGYTF. The CDR3 DNA reads TGTGCCAGCTCACTGTCCACAAAAACAGGGGGCAAATGGTATGGCTACACCTTC.

The V call is TRBV7-9, the J call TRBJ2-1, with TRBD1 matching over 10 bases. This CDR3 is 14 amino acids long. From germline, CDR1 is SEHNR and CDR2 FQNEAQ (reference sequence). After removal of 5 bases from V and 7 bases from J, the junction contained 5 bases not matched to a gene. CDR3 loop: CASSIRQGANEQFF. The CDR3 DNA is TGTGCCAGCAGCATACGACAGGGGGCAAATGAGCAGTTCTTC.

V and J are TRBV19 and TRBJ2-1; 10 nucleotides match TRBD2. Germline assignment: CDR1 LNHDA and CDR2 SQIVND (reference sequence). CDR3 length equals 14 residues. The J segment lost 7 bases and the V segment lost 3 bases, leaving 3 bases of the junction unmatched. CDR3 in amino acids: CASSIQRGGNEQFF. The CDR3 DNA reads TGTGCCAGTAGTATCCAGCGGGGGGGGAATGAGCAGTTCTTC.

V and J are TRBV7-9 and TRBJ2-5, with 9 bases aligning to TRBD1. The CDR3 extends over 15 amino acids. Germline lookup yields CDR1 SEHNR and CDR2 FQNEAQ (reference sequence). Trimming cost V 5 bases and J 5 bases; bases outside gene matches: 9. The CDR3 region is CASSLPGQGFETQYF. In DNA, the CDR3 is TGTGCCAGCAGCCTCCCGGGACAGGGCTTCGAGACCCAGTACTTC.

This chain links TRBV5-1 with TRBJ2-1, with D perhaps matching TRBD1 (6 bases). The CDR3 has 17 amino acids. Deletions cut 0 bases from V and 1 base from J, with 14 bases between. The germline gives CDR1 SGHRS, CDR2 YFSETQ. Here the CDR3 DNA reads TGCGCCAGCAGCTTGGTCAGGGGATCAGGATCCTACAATGAGCAGTTCTTC. It encodes CASSLVRGSGSYNEQFF.

This clone showed up just once. The V call is TRBV5-8, the J call TRBJ1-1, with no clear D. Per the germline V gene, CDR1 is SGHTS and CDR2 is YDEGEE. Trimming stripped 1 base from V and 1 base from J, with 11 bases between. The CDR3 totals 15 residues. The DNA of the CDR3 is TGTGCCAGCAGCTTGCGGTCCCCCGGGAACACTGAAGCTTTCTTT. It codes for CASSLRSPGNTEAFF.

The rearrangement joins TRBV3-1 (or the pseudogene TRBV3-2) to TRBJ1-2; D is possibly TRBD1 (5 bases). The CDR3 loop spans 15 amino acids. CDR1 LGHDT and CDR2 YNNKEL come from the germline V gene (reference sequence). Trimming left V 0 bases short and J 7 bases short, with 15 bases between. CDR3 nucleotides: TGTGCCAGCAGCCAAGATGAGAGTCAGGGTGGTGGCTACACCTTC. This translates into CASSQDESQGGGYTF.

The gene calls are TRBV30 and TRBJ1-2; D gene uncertain. There are 11 residues in the CDR3. The germline CDR1 and CDR2 sequences are GTSNPN and SVGIG (reference sequence). Trimming removed 1 base at V and 7 bases at J, with 7 bases between. The CDR3 DNA is TGTGCCTGGAGTGAAATTAGTGGCTACACCTTC. Protein: CAWSEISGYTF.

The J gene is TRBJ2-5, the V gene TRBV25-1, with TRBD1 matching over 8 bases. Germline V gives CDR1 MGHDK, CDR2 SYGVNS. This CDR3 contains 14 residues. Trimming cost V 3 bases and J 3 bases; bases outside gene matches: 3. CDR3 loop: CASSDRQGKETQYF. As DNA, the CDR3 is TGTGCCAGCAGTGACCGACAGGGGAAAGAGACCCAGTACTTC.